These 26 T cell receptor beta chains came from one sample sequenced in a study of T-cell reconstitution after alpha-beta-depleted transplantation in children. The authors prepared the TCRbeta library with unique molecular identifiers. TCRdb re-derived calls from the PCR reads in MiXCR, one entry per CDR3 protein. This sample has around 600,000 distinct CDR3 sequences, with about 23% found just once. Here the sequenced sample was PBMCs, mostly from graft donor cells, taken 360 days after TCRalphabeta/CD19-depleted stem cell transplant. These TCRs come from a boy in the first two years of life who had a stem cell transplant for acute myeloid leukemia, so the T cells may come from the graft donor.

The DNA for the CDR3 is TGCGCCAGCAGCCACTTCCTCGCGACAGGGAGATCCGTATACGAGCAGTTCTTC. Translation gives CASSHFLATGRSVYEQFF. This chain links TRBV4-1 with TRBJ2-1; 7 bases fit TRBD1. The CDR3 is made up of 18 amino acids. CDR1 and CDR2 (germline): MGHRA, YSYEKL. Germline trimming cut 3 bases from V and 10 bases from J; bases unmatched to any gene: 21.

This clonotype was observed many times. This sequence joins TRBV5-1 and TRBJ2-7; no clear D. Germline V CDR1 and CDR2: SGHRS, YFSETQ. This CDR3 is built from 18 residues. V was pared by 1 base and J by 3 bases, with 23 bases between. As DNA, the CDR3 is TGCGCCAGCAGCTTGCTCCCGCAAAAGGAAGCCTTCGACTACGAGCAGTACGTC. This translates into CASSLLPQKEAFDYEQYV.

This clonotype was detected many times. This chain connects TRBV20-1 to TRBJ2-7; 7 bases map to TRBD2. Germline CDR1 and CDR2: DFQATT and SNEGSKA (reference sequence). This CDR3 is built from 13 residues. V lost 3 bases, J lost 0 bases, and 2 bases stayed unmatched. CDR3 sequence reads: CSASGGSSYEQYF. CDR3 DNA: TGCAGTGCTAGCGGGGGGAGCTCCTACGAGCAGTACTTC.

At least ten counts were recorded for this clonotype. This rearrangement joins TRBV20-1 to TRBJ2-2; D remains unclear. The CDR3 is 11 amino acids. With 3 bases removed from V and 8 bases from J, the gap between germline ends came to 7 bases. Germline CDR1 DFQATT, CDR2 SNEGSKA (reference sequence). The CDR3 protein is CSARSEGELFF. The CDR3 DNA sequence: TGCAGTGCTAGGAGTGAAGGGGAGCTGTTTTTT.

The chain links TRBV2 to TRBJ1-2; 7 bases are shared with TRBD1. The CDR3 extends over 13 amino acids. J gave up 8 bases and V 7 bases, and 10 bases lay outside the gene matches. Per germline, CDR1 SNHLY and CDR2 FYNNEI. The CDR3: CASMGQNEGGYTF. As DNA, the CDR3 is TGTGCCAGCATGGGACAGAATGAGGGGGGCTACACCTTC. Full variable domain (outside the CDR3, taken from reference TRBV2 and TRBJ1-2): EPEVTQTPSHQVTQMGQEVILRCVPISNHLYFYWYRQILGQKVEFLVSFYNNEISEKSEIFDDQFSVERPDGSNFTLKIRSTKLEDSAMYFCASMGQNEGGYTFGSGTRLTVV.

This sequence joins TRBV12-3 or TRBV12-4 and TRBJ2-3; 7 nucleotides agree with TRBD2. V was pared by 1 base and J by 4 bases, with 11 bases of the junction left unmatched. CDR3 length: 17 residues. CDR3 DNA sequence: TGTGCCAGCAGTTTAGTCCCAGCGGGAACGGTCCCAGATACGCAGTATTTT. Amino acid sequence: CASSLVPAGTVPDTQYF.

The chain combines TRBV20-1 with TRBJ1-4; 8 bases are a match to TRBD1. The CDR3 spans 16 residues. V shed 3 bases and J 7 bases; nucleotides not matched to a gene: 13. Germline V CDR1 and CDR2: DFQATT, SNEGSKA (reference sequence). CDR3 DNA: TGCAGTGCTAGTGGCATCCCGACAGGGGAGGTTGAAAAACTGTTTTTT. It encodes CSASGIPTGEVEKLFF.

A single count supports this clonotype. The rearrangement joins TRBV6-5 to TRBJ2-3; D assignment may be TRBD1 or TRBD2 (6 bases each). V lost 0 bases and J lost 5, with 12 bases in between. The germline gives CDR1 MNHEY, CDR2 SVGAGI. The CDR3 runs to 15 residues. The DNA for the CDR3 is TGTGCCAGCAGTTACTCGGTGGGGGGCAGAGATACGCAGTATTTT. It yields the protein CASSYSVGGRDTQYF.

The chain has TRBV12-3 or TRBV12-4 and TRBJ2-3, with D maybe TRBD2 (7 bases). The CDR3 is 16 amino acids. Trimming stripped 8 bases from V and 3 bases from J, with 21 bases between. In nucleotides, the CDR3 is TGTGCCAGCCCTCACCCCCGGGGGGCGATTACAGATACGCAGTATTTT. It yields the protein CASPHPRGAITDTQYF.

There are many counts of this clonotype. The chain uses TRBV20-1 and TRBJ2-7; possible D gene TRBD1, 6 bases. Germline loops: CDR1 DFQATT, CDR2 SNEGSKA (reference sequence). V lost 3 bases and J 6 bases, leaving 15 bases between the germline ends. This CDR3 region has 13 residues. CDR3 DNA: TGCAGTGCTAGCCGGGACATTGAAAGCGAGCAGTACTTC. This encodes CSASRDIESEQYF.

The genes are TRBV20-1 and TRBJ1-1, with TRBD1 matching over 7 bases. V gave up 3 bases and J gave up 0 bases; unmatched junction bases: 1. Germline CDR1 DFQATT, CDR2 SNEGSKA (reference sequence). This CDR3 contains 13 residues. CDR3 nucleotide sequence: TGCAGTGCTAGTGGGACAGTGAACACTGAAGCTTTCTTT. Its translation: CSASGTVNTEAFF.

The chain links TRBV13 to TRBJ1-1; D is unclear. Germline CDR1 and CDR2: PRHDT and FYEKMQ (reference sequence). V was trimmed by 1 base and J by 5 bases, leaving 8 bases between them. The CDR3 runs to 13 residues. In nucleotides, the CDR3 is TGTGCCAGCAGCTTAGTTCTTCGGACTGAAGCTTTCTTT. This encodes CASSLVLRTEAFF.

The chain combines TRBV20-1 with TRBJ2-1; the match to TRBD1 covers 11 bases. The length of the CDR3 is 16 residues. J was trimmed by 0 bases and V by 1 base; bases with no gene match: 2. Germline V gene sequence: CDR1 DFQATT, CDR2 SNEGSKA (reference sequence). The CDR3 bases are TGCAGTGCTAGAGTCGGGACAGGGGGCTCCTACAATGAGCAGTTCTTC. This sequence encodes CSARVGTGGSYNEQFF.

This clonotype was picked up a small number of times. This chain links TRBV7-6 with TRBJ2-2; a possible D gene is TRBD1 (6 bases). Trimming cost V 1 base and J 5 bases, with 11 bases left between them. Germline assignment: CDR1 SGHVS and CDR2 FNYEAQ. There are 15 residues in the CDR3. Here the CDR3 reads CASSLVSTGTGELFF. The CDR3 bases are TGTGCCAGCAGCTTAGTATCTACAGGGACCGGGGAGCTGTTTTTT.

In its sample, this clonotype was seen a few times. The V call is TRBV27, the J call TRBJ2-1, with 9 positions matching TRBD1. The CDR3 totals 15 residues. Germline CDR1 is MNHEY and CDR2 is SMNVEV (reference sequence). The V and J ends lost 5 bases and 6 bases, in that order; junction bases with no gene match: 8. The CDR3 loop is CASSLPGQGINEQFF. The CDR3 DNA follows: TGTGCCAGCAGTCTCCCGGGACAGGGAATCAATGAGCAGTTCTTC.

On this clonotype itself: A read error may produce the germline difference seen at one junction end. The rearrangement links TRBV18 to TRBJ1-1; 8 bases agree with TRBD1. Per the germline V gene, CDR1 is KGHSH and CDR2 is LQKENI. The CDR3 sequence is 11 residues long. This CDR3 is CASSSDRVRAF. CDR3 coding DNA: TGTGCCAGCTCATCGGACAGGGTAAGGGCCTTT.

In this sample, this clonotype turned up many times. In DNA form, the CDR3 reads TGCAGTGCTAATAGCGGGGGGTACCAAGAGACCCAGTACTTC. This sequence encodes CSANSGGYQETQYF. The J gene is TRBJ2-5, the V gene TRBV20-1, with TRBD2 matching 10 bases. The V and J ends lost 4 bases and 0 bases, in that order; junction bases with no gene match: 2. The CDR3 is made up of 14 amino acids. Per germline, CDR1 DFQATT and CDR2 SNEGSKA (reference sequence).

The CDR3 protein is CSVDTGRGREAFF. The DNA for the CDR3 is TGCAGCGTGGACACAGGGAGAGGACGCGAAGCTTTCTTT. The gene calls are TRBV29-1 and TRBJ1-1, with D possibly being TRBD1 (6 bases). The germline V gene encodes CDR1 SQVTM and CDR2 ANQGSEA. The CDR3 is made up of 13 amino acids. Trimming left V 6 bases short and J 8 bases short, with 19 bases between.

In its sample, this clonotype was seen a few times. The gene calls are TRBV7-2 and TRBJ2-5; TRBD2 aligns across 10 bases. The CDR3 loop spans 16 amino acids. V shed 5 bases, J shed 1 base, and the junction held 7 bases outside the gene matches. In germline, CDR1 is SGHTA, CDR2 FQGNSA. The CDR3 loop reads CASSPPSGGPQETQYF. The CDR3 bases are TGTGCCAGCAGCCCTCCTAGCGGGGGCCCCCAAGAGACCCAGTACTTC. The full variable domain, its missing parts supplied by reference TRBV7-2 and TRBJ2-5, is GAGVSQSPSNKVTEKGKDVELRCDPISGHTALYWYRQSLGQGLEFLIYFQGNSAPDKSGLPSDRFSAERTGGSVSTLTIQRTQQEDSAVYLCASSPPSGGPQETQYFGPGTRLLVL.

This clonotype has a count of ten or more. V gene TRBV20-1 combines with J gene TRBJ2-5; the D gene is possibly TRBD2 (6 bases). CDR1 and CDR2 from the germline V gene are DFQATT and SNEGSKA (reference sequence). The CDR3 runs to 14 residues. Trimming removed 3 bases at V and 2 bases at J, with 13 bases between. The CDR3 DNA follows: TGCAGTGCTAGGGATAGCGGAACACAAGAGACCCAGTACTTC. Amino acids: CSARDSGTQETQYF.

At least ten counts were recorded for this clonotype. V usage is TRBV29-1 and J usage is TRBJ1-1, with 7 bases fitting TRBD1. There are 13 residues in the CDR3. CDR1 and CDR2 (germline): SQVTM, ANQGSEA. The V segment lost 6 bases and the J segment 4 bases; nucleotides outside the gene matches: 8. In DNA, the CDR3 is TGCAGCGTCTCACCAGGGGGAGCCACTGAAGCTTTCTTT. This translates into CSVSPGGATEAFF. Filled out from reference TRBV29-1 and TRBJ1-1, the complete variable domain reads SAVISQKPSRDICQRGTSLTIQCQVDSQVTMMFWYRQQPGQSLTLIATANQGSEATYESGFVIDKFPISRPNLTFSTLTVSNMSPEDSSIYLCSVSPGGATEAFFGQGTRLTVV.

The chain employs TRBV28 and TRBJ2-7, with TRBD1 matching 8 bases. V lost 4 bases, J lost 5 bases, and 7 bases stayed unmatched. Per the germline V gene, CDR1 is MDHEN and CDR2 is SYDVKM. The CDR3 contains 14 residues. CDR3 loop: CASSYLDRVNEQYV. For the CDR3, the DNA is TGTGCCAGCAGTTATTTGGACAGGGTCAACGAGCAGTACGTC.

This clonotype was recorded many times. The V and J genes are TRBV29-1 and TRBJ1-1, with D maybe TRBD1 (6 bases). The CDR3 length is 14 residues. Germline CDR1 is SQVTM and CDR2 is ANQGSEA. V lost 5 bases and J 1 base, leaving 14 bases between the germline ends. CDR3 DNA sequence: TGCAGCGTTTATAGACAGGCGGGGAACACTGAAGCTTTCTTT. Translated, it gives CSVYRQAGNTEAFF. The whole variable domain, remainder taken from reference TRBV29-1 and TRBJ1-1, is SAVISQKPSRDICQRGTSLTIQCQVDSQVTMMFWYRQQPGQSLTLIATANQGSEATYESGFVIDKFPISRPNLTFSTLTVSNMSPEDSSIYLCSVYRQAGNTEAFFGQGTRLTVV.

The chain joins TRBV20-1 to TRBJ2-1; no clear D gene. Germline V gives CDR1 DFQATT, CDR2 SNEGSKA (reference sequence). The CDR3 covers 15 residues. The V and J ends lost 0 bases and 0 bases respectively, with 9 bases between them. CDR3 sequence: CSARDWASSYNEQFF. CDR3 nucleotide sequence: TGCAGTGCTAGAGATTGGGCTAGCTCCTACAATGAGCAGTTCTTC.

CDR3 sequence (DNA): TGTGCCAGCAGCTTAGGGACAGGGATGACTGGGGCCAACGTCCTGACTTTC. It is translated as CASSLGTGMTGANVLTF. This chain joins TRBV7-9 and TRBJ2-6, with 8 bases fitting TRBD1. Germline V CDR1 and CDR2: SEHNR, FQNEAQ (reference sequence). The CDR3 is 17 amino acids. Trimming took 1 base from V and 2 from J; bases not matched to a gene: 4. The variable domain in full, with the rest retrieved from reference TRBV7-9 and TRBJ2-6, is DTGVSQNPRHKITKRGQNVTFRCDPISEHNRLYWYRQTLGQGPEFLTYFQNEAQLEKSRLLSDRFSAERPKGSFSTLEIQRTEQGDSAMYLCASSLGTGMTGANVLTFGAGSRLTVL.

This clonotype has a count of ten or more. The J gene is TRBJ1-4, the V gene TRBV12-3 or TRBV12-4; 9 bases map to TRBD1. Losses at the gene ends were 3 bases for V and 5 bases for J; bases not matched to a gene: 1. This CDR3 region has 14 residues. In DNA, the CDR3 is TGTGCCAGCAGTTTTGGACAGGGGAATGAAAAACTGTTTTTT. Translation gives CASSFGQGNEKLFF.